This record concerns one T cell receptor beta chain sequence. Its antigen specificity is not known. Base qualities were left out, and no much larger clone turns up one base away. The data were obtained in a study of cytomegalovirus exposure and HLA in healthy donors (dated by TCRdb to 2017 to 2019). Notes on the research overall: According to a later analysis, the roughly 120 validation repertoires were produced on the same platform as the 600 to 850 repertoires of the first cohort. The aim of the study was to test whether cataloging public T cell receptors could identify signatures of past pathogen exposure. Besides the first cohort of hundreds of subjects, a separate validation cohort made up of over 95 different subjects was used. The study combined high-throughput TCR immunosequencing, statistical association of individual TCRs with disease status, and machine learning to predict cytomegalovirus infection status. What the authors observed across the whole study: The study gave a list of around 170 TCR beta chains associated with cytomegalovirus. A later analysis lacked HLA typing for the validation cohort, so it scored co-occurrence in that cohort across all 110 or so repertoires. Most TCR sequences were observed very rarely across donors, whereas some public TCRs were present in many individuals. In vitro tests confirmed that three of the cytomegalovirus-associated TCR beta chains recognize cytomegalovirus antigens. The authors suggested that the approach could potentially be generalized to other disease states and immunological phenotypes. Subsequent analysis determined that TCRs grouped into clusters in the first cohort also showed a tendency toward co-occurrence across the 120 validation repertoires, and about 93% of cluster scores exceeded 0. The classifier was reported to diagnose cytomegalovirus status with high specificity and sensitivity in both the original cohort and the validation cohort.

The library was generated by the immunoSEQ multiplex PCR assay. From the authors' description of their analysis: A statistical classification framework was built for diagnosing cytomegalovirus status from the catalog of TCR beta chain sequences. TCRdb re-hosts the immuneACCESS table, in-frame sequences only. Its copies lack some clones; in the studies checked, an unresolved V gene accounts for under half of them, and the cause for the rest is not known. Clone size and V and J calls were adopted from that table, with D and trimming inferred from the DNA. The sample table contains 99,000 or so clones; only one count was recorded for about 88% of them. The top ten constitute roughly 4% of the sample. Including the terminal cysteine and phenylalanine, the CDR3 comprises 14 residues. The retained sequence is limited to the CDR3, 42 bases, with the frame set at the first base. V is cut by 4 bases and J by 2 bases, and the space between the germline ends is 11 bases. CDR1 and CDR2 are drawn from the germline V gene: SGDLS, YYNGEE.

Donors formed part of the validation cohort, which comprised 120 or so subjects and was distinct from the first cohort of 690 or so subjects. Material for sequencing was PBMCs. This TCR was sampled from a woman aged 18-30 years in good health and CMV-seropositive. The chain employs TRBV9 and TRBJ2-3, and TRBD1 may be the D gene, going by 5 matching bases. The CDR3 corresponds to CASSQGLTTDTQYF. The nucleotides are TGTGCCAGCAGCCAGGGCCTCACCACAGATACGCAGTATTTT.